This TCR beta chain was sequenced during a study of blood T cell repertoires in COVID-19. The CDR3 spans 14 residues. The ends lost 2 bases at V and 5 bases at J; junction bases unmatched: 3. Germline values: CDR1 SGDLS, CDR2 YYNGEE. Profiling relied on immunoSEQ multiplex PCR, and the TCRdb table lists in-frame clones only, not all of them. The table lists hundreds of thousands of clones, 70% to 90% of them singletons. This TCR was recovered from a human donor in a cohort sampled during active COVID-19. Sequenced input: peripheral blood. The chain uses TRBV9 and TRBJ2-5; 10 bases agree with TRBD1. CDR3 residues: CASSVLGQGETQYF. Here the CDR3 DNA reads TGTGCCAGCAGCGTGTTGGGACAGGGGGAGACCCAGTACTTC.